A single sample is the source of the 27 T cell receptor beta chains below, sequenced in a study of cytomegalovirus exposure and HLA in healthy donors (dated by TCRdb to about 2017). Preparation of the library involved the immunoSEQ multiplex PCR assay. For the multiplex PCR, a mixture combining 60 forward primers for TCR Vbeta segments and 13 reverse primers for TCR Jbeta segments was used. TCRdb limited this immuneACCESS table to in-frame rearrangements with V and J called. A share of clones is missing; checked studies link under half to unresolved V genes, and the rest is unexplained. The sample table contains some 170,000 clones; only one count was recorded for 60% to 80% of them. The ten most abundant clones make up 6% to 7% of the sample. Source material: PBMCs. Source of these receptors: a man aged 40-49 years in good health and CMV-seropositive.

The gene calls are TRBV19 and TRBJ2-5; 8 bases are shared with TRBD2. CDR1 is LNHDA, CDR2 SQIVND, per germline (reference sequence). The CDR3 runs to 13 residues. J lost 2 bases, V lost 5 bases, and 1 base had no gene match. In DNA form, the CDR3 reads TGTGCCAGTAGTCCTAGCGGGCAAGAGACCCAGTACTTC. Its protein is CASSPSGQETQYF.

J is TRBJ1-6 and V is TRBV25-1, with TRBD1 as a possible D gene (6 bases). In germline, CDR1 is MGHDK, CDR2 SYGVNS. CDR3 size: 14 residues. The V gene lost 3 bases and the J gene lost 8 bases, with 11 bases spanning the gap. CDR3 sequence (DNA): TGTGCCAGCAGTGAGACAGGACGATATTCACCCCTCCACTTT. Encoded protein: CASSETGRYSPLHF.

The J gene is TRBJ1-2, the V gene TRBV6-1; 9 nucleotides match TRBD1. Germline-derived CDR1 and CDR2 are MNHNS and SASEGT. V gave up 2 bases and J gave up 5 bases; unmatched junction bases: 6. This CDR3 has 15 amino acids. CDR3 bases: TGTGCCAGCAGTGAATTGGGACAGGGAAGATATGGCTACACCTTC. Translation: CASSELGQGRYGYTF.

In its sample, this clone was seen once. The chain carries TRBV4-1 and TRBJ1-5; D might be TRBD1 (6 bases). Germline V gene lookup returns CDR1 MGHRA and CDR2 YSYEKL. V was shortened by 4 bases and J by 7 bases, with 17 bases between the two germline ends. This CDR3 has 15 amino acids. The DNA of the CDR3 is TGCGCCAGCAGCCCCCAGTGGGGGCTAGGGCAGCCCCAGCATTTT. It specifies CASSPQWGLGQPQHF.

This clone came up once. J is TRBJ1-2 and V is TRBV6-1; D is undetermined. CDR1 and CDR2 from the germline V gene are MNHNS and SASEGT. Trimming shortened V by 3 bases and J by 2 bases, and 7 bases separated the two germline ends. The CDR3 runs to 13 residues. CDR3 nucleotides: TGTGCCAGCAGTGACTGGCAGAACTATGGCTACACCTTC. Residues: CASSDWQNYGYTF.

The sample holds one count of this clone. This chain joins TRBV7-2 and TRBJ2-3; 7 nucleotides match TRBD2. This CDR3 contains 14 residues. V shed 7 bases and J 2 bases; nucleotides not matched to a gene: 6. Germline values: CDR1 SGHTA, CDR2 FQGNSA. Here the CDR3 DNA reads TGTGCCAGCACTCCCCGGGACTACACAGATACGCAGTATTTT. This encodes CASTPRDYTDTQYF.

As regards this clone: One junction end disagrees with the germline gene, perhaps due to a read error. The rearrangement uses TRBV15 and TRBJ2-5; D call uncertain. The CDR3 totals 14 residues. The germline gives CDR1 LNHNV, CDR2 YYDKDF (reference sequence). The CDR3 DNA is TGTGCCGCCAGCAGTGGCGGCAGTGGGGAGACCCAGTACTTC. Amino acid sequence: CAASSGGSGETQYF.

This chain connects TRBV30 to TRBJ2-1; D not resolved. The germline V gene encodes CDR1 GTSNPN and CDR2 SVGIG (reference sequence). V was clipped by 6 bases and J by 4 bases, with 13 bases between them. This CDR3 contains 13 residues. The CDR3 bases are TGTGCCTGCGCGAAAGTCCGGTACAATGAGCAGTTCTTC. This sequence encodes CACAKVRYNEQFF.

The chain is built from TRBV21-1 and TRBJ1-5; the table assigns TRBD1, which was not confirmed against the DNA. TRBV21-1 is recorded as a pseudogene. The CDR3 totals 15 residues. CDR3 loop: CASSKGETANQPQHF. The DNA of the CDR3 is TGTGCCAGCAGCAAAGGCGAGACAGCTAATCAGCCCCAGCATTTT.

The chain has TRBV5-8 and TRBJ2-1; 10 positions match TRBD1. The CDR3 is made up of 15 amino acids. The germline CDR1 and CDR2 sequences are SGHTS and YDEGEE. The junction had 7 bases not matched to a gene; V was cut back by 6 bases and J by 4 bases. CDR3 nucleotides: TGTGCCAGCACCAAAAGGGGACAGGGGTACAATGAGCAGTTCTTC. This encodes CASTKRGQGYNEQFF.

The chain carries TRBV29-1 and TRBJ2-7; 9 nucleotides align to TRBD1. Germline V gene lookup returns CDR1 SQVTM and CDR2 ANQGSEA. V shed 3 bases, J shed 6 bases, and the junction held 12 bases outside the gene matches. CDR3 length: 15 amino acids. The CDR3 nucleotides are TGCAGCGTTGATCTGGCGGGACAGGGTCGGGGCGAGCAGTACTTC. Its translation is CSVDLAGQGRGEQYF.

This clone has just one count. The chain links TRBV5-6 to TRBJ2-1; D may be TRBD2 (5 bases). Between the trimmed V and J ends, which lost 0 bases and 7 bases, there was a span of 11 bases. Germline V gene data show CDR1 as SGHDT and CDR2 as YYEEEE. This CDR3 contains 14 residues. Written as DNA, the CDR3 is TGTGCCAGCAGCTTGGCCTTCCGGGGAAATGAGCAGTTCTTC. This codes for CASSLAFRGNEQFF.

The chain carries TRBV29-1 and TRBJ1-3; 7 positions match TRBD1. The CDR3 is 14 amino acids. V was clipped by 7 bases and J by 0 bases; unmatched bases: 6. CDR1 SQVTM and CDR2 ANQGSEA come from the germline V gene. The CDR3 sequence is CSARGDHSGNTIYF. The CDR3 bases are TGCAGCGCCAGGGGGGACCACTCTGGAAACACCATATATTTT.

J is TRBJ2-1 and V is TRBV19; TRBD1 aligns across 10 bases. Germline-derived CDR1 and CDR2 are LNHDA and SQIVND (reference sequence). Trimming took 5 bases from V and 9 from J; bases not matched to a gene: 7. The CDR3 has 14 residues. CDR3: CASSSGQGSSEQFF. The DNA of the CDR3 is TGTGCCAGTAGTTCGGGACAGGGGTCGAGTGAGCAGTTCTTC. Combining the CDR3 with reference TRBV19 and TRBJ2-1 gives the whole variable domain DGGITQSPKYLFRKEGQNVTLSCEQNLNHDAMYWYRQDPGQGLRLIYYSQIVNDFQKGDIAEGYSVSREKKESFPLTVTSAQKNPTAFYLCASSSGQGSSEQFFGPGTRLTVL.

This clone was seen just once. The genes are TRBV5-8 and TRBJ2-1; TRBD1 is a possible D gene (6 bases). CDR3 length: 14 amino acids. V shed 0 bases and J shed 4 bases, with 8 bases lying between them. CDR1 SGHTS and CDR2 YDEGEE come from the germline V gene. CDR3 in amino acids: CASSLDGQYNEQFF. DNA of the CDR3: TGTGCCAGCAGCTTGGATGGACAGTACAATGAGCAGTTCTTC.

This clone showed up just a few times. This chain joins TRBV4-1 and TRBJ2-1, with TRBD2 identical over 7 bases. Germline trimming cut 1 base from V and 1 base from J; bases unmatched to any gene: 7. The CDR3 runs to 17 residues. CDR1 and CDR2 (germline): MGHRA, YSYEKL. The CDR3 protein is CASSQGRAGPSYNEQFF. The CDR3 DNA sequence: TGCGCCAGCAGCCAAGGTCGAGCGGGGCCGTCCTACAATGAGCAGTTCTTC.

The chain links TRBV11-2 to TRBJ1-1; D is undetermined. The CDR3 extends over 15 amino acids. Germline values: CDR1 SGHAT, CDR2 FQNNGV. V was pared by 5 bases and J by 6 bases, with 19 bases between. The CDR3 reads CASSLAGSVGPEAFF. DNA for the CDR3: TGTGCCAGCAGCCTGGCGGGGTCCGTAGGGCCTGAAGCTTTCTTT.

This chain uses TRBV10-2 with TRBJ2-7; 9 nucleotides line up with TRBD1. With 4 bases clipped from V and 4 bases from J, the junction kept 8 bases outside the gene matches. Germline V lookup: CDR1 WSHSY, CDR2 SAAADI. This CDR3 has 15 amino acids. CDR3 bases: TGCGCCAGCAGTGGAACCGGGACAGGGCGGTACGAGCAGTACTTC. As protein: CASSGTGTGRYEQYF.

CDR3 sequence reads: CASTIAGYYEQYF. The CDR3 region has the DNA TGTGCCAGCACCATAGCGGGATACTACGAGCAGTACTTC. The rearrangement joins TRBV6-6 to TRBJ2-7; TRBD2 matches 8 bases. Germline V gene data show CDR1 as MNHNY and CDR2 as SVGAGI (reference sequence). Unmatched junction bases numbered 5, after V lost 7 bases and J lost 3 bases. The CDR3 has 13 amino acids.

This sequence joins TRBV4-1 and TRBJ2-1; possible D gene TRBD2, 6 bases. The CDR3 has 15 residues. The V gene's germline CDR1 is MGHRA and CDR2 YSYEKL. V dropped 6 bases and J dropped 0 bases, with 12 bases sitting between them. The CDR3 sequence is CASSGLRDSYNEQFF. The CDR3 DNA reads TGCGCCAGCAGTGGTTTGCGGGACTCCTACAATGAGCAGTTCTTC.

The CDR3 reads CASSAGQITTDTQYF. The CDR3 DNA sequence: TGTGCCAGCAGTGCGGGACAGATAACCACAGATACGCAGTATTTT. The V gene is TRBV6-1, the J gene TRBJ2-3, with 7 bases identical to TRBD1. V trimming: 4 bases; J trimming: 2 bases; junction bases outside the gene matches: 6. The CDR3 sequence is 15 residues long. The germline V gene encodes CDR1 MNHNS and CDR2 SASEGT.

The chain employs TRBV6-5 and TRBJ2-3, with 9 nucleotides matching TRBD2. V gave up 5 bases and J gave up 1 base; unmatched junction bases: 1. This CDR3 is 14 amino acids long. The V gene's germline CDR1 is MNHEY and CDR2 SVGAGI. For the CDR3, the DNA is TGTGCCAGCAGTCGACTAGCGGGCACAGATACGCAGTATTTT. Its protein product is CASSRLAGTDTQYF.

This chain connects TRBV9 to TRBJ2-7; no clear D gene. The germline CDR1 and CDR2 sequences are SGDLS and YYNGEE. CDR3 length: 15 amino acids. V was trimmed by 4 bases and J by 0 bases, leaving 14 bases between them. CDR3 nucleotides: TGTGCCAGCAGCCCCCAAGCGATTAGCTCCTACGAGCAGTACTTC. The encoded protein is CASSPQAISSYEQYF.

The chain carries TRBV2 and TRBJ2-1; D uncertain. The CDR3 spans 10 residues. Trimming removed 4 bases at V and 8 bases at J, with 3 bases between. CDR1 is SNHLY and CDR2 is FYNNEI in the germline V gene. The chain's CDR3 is CASSVYEQFF. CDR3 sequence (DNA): TGTGCCAGCAGTGTCTATGAGCAGTTCTTC.

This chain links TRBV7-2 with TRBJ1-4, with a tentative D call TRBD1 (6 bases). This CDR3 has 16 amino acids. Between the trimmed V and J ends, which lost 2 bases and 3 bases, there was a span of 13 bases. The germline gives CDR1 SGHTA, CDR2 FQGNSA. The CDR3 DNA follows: TGTGCCAGCAGCTTAACCGACAGGCTCTCTAATGAAAAACTGTTTTTT. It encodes CASSLTDRLSNEKLFF.

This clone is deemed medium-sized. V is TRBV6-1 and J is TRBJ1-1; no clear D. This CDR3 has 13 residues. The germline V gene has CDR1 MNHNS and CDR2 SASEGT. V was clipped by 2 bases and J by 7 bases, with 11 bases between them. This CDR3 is CASSELEGVEAFF. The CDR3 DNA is TGTGCCAGCAGTGAACTCGAGGGTGTTGAAGCTTTCTTT.

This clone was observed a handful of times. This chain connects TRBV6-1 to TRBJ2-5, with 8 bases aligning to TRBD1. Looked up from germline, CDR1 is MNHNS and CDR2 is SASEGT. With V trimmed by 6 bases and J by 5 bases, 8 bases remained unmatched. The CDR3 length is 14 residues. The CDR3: CASSRDRKMETQYF. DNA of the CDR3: TGTGCCAGCAGCCGGGACAGGAAAATGGAGACCCAGTACTTC.